This entry lists 7 T cell receptor beta chains sequenced from one sample in a study of cytomegalovirus exposure and HLA in healthy donors. With 60 Vbeta and 13 Jbeta primers, the PCR was carried out. The method was immunoSEQ multiplex PCR; TCRdb's version includes in-frame clones alone and lacks a portion of them. Among about 130,000 clones listed, roughly 77% were seen once. Source material: PBMCs. The receptor source for this set is a woman between 35 and 50 years old in good health and CMV-seropositive.

V is TRBV30 and J is TRBJ1-3, with D unresolved. CDR3 length: 14 residues. Germline V gives CDR1 GTSNPN, CDR2 SVGIG (reference sequence). V dropped 3 bases and J dropped 0 bases, with 9 bases sitting between them. Here the CDR3 reads CAWRSAASGNTIYF. DNA for the CDR3: TGTGCCTGGAGGTCGGCGGCCTCTGGAAACACCATATATTTT. Using reference TRBV30 and TRBJ1-3 for the parts outside the CDR3, the full variable domain is SQTIHQWPATLVQPVGSPLSLECTVEGTSNPNLYWYRQAAGRGLQLLFYSVGIGQISSEVPQNLSASRPQDRQFILSSKKLLLSDSGFYLCAWRSAASGNTIYFGEGSWLTVV.

The chain uses TRBV27 and TRBJ2-1; 13 nucleotides match TRBD2. This CDR3 is built from 16 residues. V lost 5 bases and J lost 12; bases outside the gene matches: 13. CDR1 and CDR2 (germline): MNHEY, SMNVEV (reference sequence). CDR3 sequence (DNA): TGTGCCAGCAGTCTCAGAACGGGACTAGCGGGATTCTTGCAGTTCTTC. This codes for CASSLRTGLAGFLQFF.

This chain uses TRBV11-2 with TRBJ2-1, with D maybe TRBD2 (6 bases). The CDR3 loop spans 14 amino acids. V was shortened by 7 bases and J by 3 bases, with 13 bases between the two germline ends. CDR1 is SGHAT, CDR2 FQNNGV, per germline. This CDR3 reads CASTLSGLYNEQFF. The CDR3 DNA follows: TGTGCCAGCACCCTCAGCGGGCTCTACAATGAGCAGTTCTTC.

The V call is TRBV19, the J call TRBJ2-7; D is uncertain. The CDR3 sequence is 11 residues long. The germline V and J ends were trimmed by 5 bases and 3 bases, with 5 bases remaining between them. CDR1 and CDR2 from the germline V gene are LNHDA and SQIVND (reference sequence). CDR3 DNA sequence: TGTGCCAGTAGTGCGCACTACGAGCAGTACTTC. Translation: CASSAHYEQYF.

J is TRBJ1-2 and V is TRBV28; a weak D match, TRBD1 (5 bases). CDR3 length equals 13 residues. Germline V gene lookup returns CDR1 MDHEN and CDR2 SYDVKM. Trimming pared 5 bases from V and 11 bases from J, leaving 18 bases between. The DNA for the CDR3 is TGTGCCAGCAGTCTGGACACCGTCCTAGGGTACACCTTC. Its translation is CASSLDTVLGYTF.

This chain links TRBV11-2 with TRBJ2-7; 7 bases line up with TRBD1. The CDR3 is 14 amino acids. Germline V gives CDR1 SGHAT, CDR2 FQNNGV. Trimming removed 5 bases from V and 2 bases from J; junction bases left unmatched: 6. The CDR3 loop reads CASSIGQATYEQYF. CDR3 nucleotides: TGTGCCAGCAGCATCGGACAGGCCACCTACGAGCAGTACTTC.

The chain links TRBV25-1 to TRBJ1-1; D gene ambiguous. V was cut by 10 bases and J by 2 bases, with 8 bases left in between. The CDR3 runs to 11 residues. Germline V lookup: CDR1 MGHDK, CDR2 SYGVNS. The DNA for the CDR3 is TGTGCCATCGGGGTTAACACTGAAGCTTTCTTT. Residues: CAIGVNTEAFF. Full variable domain (rest looked up from reference TRBV25-1 and TRBJ1-1): EADIYQTPRYLVIGTGKKITLECSQTMGHDKMYWYQQDPGMELHLIHYSYGVNSTEKGDLSSESTVSRIRTEHFPLTLESARPSHTSQYLCAIGVNTEAFFGQGTRLTVV.